The clone carrying this TCR beta chain showed up just a few times. Its antigen is currently unknown. Looked up from germline, CDR1 is SGHAT and CDR2 is FQDESV (reference sequence). V lost 4 bases, J lost 2 bases, and 21 bases lay in between. The CDR3 loop spans 18 amino acids. This specimen comes from a study of CD8 T cells in ankylosing spondylitis. Whole-study findings and limits: Disease-associated clonotypes exhibited CD8+ identity and were relatively infrequent in peripheral blood. Before this, some motif variants had been reported in reactive arthritis synovial fluid and blood.

TCRdb used MiXCR to reprocess the 5' RACE reads, holding one entry per CDR3 protein. The profile shows around 99,000 distinct CDR3 sequences, around 9.4% of them singletons. The V gene is TRBV11-1, the J gene TRBJ2-1; a possible D gene is TRBD2 (6 bases). The sequence was collected from a male donor with ankylosing spondylitis or in good health (not recorded which). Material: blood, either unsorted or a sorted T cell fraction (not recorded which). CDR3: CASSYVGVGGLTYNEQFF. For the CDR3, the DNA is TGTGCCAGCAGCTACGTGGGAGTGGGGGGTTTGACCTACAATGAGCAGTTCTTC. Looking up the rest from reference TRBV11-1 and TRBJ2-1 gives the full variable domain: EAEVAQSPRYKITEKSQAVAFWCDPISGHATLYWYRQILGQGPELLVQFQDESVVDDSQLPKDRFSAERLKGVDSTLKIQPAELGDSAMYLCASSYVGVGGLTYNEQFFGPGTRLTVL.